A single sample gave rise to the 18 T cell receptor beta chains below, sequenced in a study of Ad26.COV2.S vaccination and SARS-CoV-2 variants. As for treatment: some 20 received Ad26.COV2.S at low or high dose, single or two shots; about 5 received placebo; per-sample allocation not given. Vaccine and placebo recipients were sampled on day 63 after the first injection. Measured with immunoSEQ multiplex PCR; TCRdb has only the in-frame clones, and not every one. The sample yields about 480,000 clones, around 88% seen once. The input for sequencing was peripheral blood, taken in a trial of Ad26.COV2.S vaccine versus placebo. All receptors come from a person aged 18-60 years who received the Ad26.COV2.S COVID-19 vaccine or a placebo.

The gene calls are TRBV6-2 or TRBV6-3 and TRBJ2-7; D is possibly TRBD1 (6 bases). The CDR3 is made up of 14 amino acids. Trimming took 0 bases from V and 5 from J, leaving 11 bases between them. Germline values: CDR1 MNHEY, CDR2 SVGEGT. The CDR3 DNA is TGTGCCAGCAGTTACTCGGCAGGGGAGAACGAGCAGTACTTC. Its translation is CASSYSAGENEQYF.

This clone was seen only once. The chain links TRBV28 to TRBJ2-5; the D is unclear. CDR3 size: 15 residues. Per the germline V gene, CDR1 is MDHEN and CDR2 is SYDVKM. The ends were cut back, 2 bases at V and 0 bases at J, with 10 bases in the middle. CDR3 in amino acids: CASSLLRGNQETQYF. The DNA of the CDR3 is TGTGCCAGCAGTTTACTCCGAGGAAACCAAGAGACCCAGTACTTC.

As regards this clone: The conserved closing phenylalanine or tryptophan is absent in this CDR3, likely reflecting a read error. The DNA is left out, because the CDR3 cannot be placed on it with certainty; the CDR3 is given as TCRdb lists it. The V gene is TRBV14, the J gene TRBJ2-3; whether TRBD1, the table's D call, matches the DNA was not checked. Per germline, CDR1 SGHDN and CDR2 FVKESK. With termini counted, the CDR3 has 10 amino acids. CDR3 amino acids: CASSQEGPAI.

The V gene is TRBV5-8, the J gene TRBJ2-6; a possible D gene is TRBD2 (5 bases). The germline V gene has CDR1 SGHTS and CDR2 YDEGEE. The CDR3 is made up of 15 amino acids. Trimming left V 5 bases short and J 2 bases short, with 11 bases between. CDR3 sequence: CASSLPGTGANVLTF. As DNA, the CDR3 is TGTGCCAGCAGTCTCCCGGGAACTGGGGCCAACGTCCTGACTTTC.

Here the CDR3 reads CAISGRGRVGYTF. The DNA of the CDR3 is TGTGCCATCAGCGGACGGGGCCGAGTTGGCTACACCTTC. This chain links TRBV10-3 with TRBJ1-2; TRBD1 is a possible D gene (5 bases). The CDR3 consists of 13 residues. V was shortened by 6 bases and J by 7 bases, with 15 bases between the two germline ends. Germline CDR1 ENHRY, CDR2 SYGVKD.

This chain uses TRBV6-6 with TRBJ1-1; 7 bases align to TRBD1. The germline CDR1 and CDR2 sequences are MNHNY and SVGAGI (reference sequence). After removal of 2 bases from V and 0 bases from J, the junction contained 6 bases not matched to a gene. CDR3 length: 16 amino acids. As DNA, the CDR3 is TGTGCCAGCAGTTACCGGACAGGTCACATGAACACTGAAGCTTTCTTT. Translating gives CASSYRTGHMNTEAFF.

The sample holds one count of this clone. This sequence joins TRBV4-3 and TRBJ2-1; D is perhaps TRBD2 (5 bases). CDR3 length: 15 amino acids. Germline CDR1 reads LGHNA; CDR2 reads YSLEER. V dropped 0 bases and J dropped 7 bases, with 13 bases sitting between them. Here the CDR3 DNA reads TGCGCCAGCAGCCAAGATCCTAGCTTGGGGAATGAGCAGTTCTTC. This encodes CASSQDPSLGNEQFF.

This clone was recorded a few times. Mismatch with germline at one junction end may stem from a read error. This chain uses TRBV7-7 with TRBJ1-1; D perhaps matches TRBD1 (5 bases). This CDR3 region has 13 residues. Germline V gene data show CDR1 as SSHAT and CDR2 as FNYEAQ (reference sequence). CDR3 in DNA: TGTGCTAGCAGTCGGGACCATAACACTGAAGCTTTCTTT. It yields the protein CASSRDHNTEAFF.

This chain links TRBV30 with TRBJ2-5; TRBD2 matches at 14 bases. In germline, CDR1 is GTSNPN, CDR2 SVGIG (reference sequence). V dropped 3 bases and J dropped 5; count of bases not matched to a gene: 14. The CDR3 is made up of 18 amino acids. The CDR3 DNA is TGTGCCTGGAGCCACCCGGAGGGGACTAGCGGGAGTTTTGAGACCCAGTACTTC. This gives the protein CAWSHPEGTSGSFETQYF.

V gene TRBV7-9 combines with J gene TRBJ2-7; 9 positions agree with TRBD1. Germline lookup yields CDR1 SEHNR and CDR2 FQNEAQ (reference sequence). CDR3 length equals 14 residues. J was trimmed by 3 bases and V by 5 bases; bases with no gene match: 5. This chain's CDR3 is CASSERTGVYEQYF. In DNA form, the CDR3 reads TGTGCCAGCAGCGAAAGGACAGGGGTCTACGAGCAGTACTTC. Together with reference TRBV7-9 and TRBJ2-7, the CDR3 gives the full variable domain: DTGVSQNPRHKITKRGQNVTFRCDPISEHNRLYWYRQTLGQGPEFLTYFQNEAQLEKSRLLSDRFSAERPKGSFSTLEIQRTEQGDSAMYLCASSERTGVYEQYFGPGTRLTVT.

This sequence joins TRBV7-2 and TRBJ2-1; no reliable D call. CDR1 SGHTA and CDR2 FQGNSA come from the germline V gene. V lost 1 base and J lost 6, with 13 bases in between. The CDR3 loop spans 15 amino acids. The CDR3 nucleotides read TGTGCCAGCAGCTTAGTTGAGATTAAGGGCAATGAGCAGTTCTTC. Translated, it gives CASSLVEIKGNEQFF.

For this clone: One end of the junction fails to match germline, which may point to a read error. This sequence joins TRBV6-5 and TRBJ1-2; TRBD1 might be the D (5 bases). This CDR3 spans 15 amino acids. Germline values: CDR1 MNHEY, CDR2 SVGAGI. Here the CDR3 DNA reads TGTGCCAGCAAACGGACCGAGGAGGGGAGGGAGGCCCGTTACTTC. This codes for CASKRTEEGREARYF.

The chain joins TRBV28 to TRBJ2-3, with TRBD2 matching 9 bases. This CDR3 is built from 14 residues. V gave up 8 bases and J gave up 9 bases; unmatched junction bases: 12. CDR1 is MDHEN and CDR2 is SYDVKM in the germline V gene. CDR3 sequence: CASAWGLALGTQYF. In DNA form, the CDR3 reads TGTGCCAGCGCTTGGGGACTAGCCCTTGGGACGCAGTATTTT.

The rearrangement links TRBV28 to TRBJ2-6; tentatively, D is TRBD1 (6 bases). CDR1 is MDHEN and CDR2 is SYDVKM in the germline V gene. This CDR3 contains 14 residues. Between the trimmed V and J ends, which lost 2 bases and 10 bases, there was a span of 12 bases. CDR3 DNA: TGTGCCAGCAGTTTAAGTGGGGGCACAAACGTCCTGACTTTC. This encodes CASSLSGGTNVLTF.

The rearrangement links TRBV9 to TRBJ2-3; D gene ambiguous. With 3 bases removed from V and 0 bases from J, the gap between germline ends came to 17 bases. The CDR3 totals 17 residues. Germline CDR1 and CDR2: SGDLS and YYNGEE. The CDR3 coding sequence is TGTGCCAGCAGCGCAAAAGCCCTAGTTTCAAGCACAGATACGCAGTATTTT. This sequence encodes CASSAKALVSSTDTQYF. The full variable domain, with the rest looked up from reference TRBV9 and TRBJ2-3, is DSGVTQTPKHLITATGQRVTLRCSPRSGDLSVYWYQQSLDQGLQFLIQYYNGEERAKGNILERFSAQQFPDLHSELNLSSLELGDSALYFCASSAKALVSSTDTQYFGPGTRLTVL.

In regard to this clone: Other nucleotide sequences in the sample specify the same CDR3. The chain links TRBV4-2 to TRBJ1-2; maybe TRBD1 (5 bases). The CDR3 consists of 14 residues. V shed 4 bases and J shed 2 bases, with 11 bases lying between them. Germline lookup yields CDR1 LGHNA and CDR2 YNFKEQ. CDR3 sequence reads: CASSPLEGNYGYTF. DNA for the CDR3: TGTGCCAGCAGCCCCCTTGAGGGGAACTATGGCTACACCTTC.

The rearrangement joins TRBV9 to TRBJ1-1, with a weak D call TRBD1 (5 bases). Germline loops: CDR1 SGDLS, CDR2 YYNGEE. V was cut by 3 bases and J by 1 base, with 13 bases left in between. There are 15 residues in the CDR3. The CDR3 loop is CASSGGANSNTEAFF. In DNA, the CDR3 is TGTGCCAGCAGCGGAGGGGCGAACTCGAACACTGAAGCTTTCTTT.

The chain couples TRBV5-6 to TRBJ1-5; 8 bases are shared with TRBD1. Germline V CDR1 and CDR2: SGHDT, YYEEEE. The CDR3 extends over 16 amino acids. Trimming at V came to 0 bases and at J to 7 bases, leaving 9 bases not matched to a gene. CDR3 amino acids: CASSLAVRQGAQPQHF. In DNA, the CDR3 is TGTGCCAGCAGCTTGGCGGTTCGGCAGGGGGCCCAGCCCCAGCATTTT.